This paragraph reports one TCR beta chain. The table came from immunoSEQ multiplex PCR; TCRdb's copy has only in-frame clones and leaves some out. The table lists about 340,000 clones, about 73% of them singletons. The data stem from a study of shared clonotypes between healthy human individuals. This CDR3 has 14 amino acids. Trimming cost V 3 bases and J 4 bases, with 13 bases left between them. CDR1 and CDR2 from the germline V gene are SGHRS and YFSETQ. The sequenced sample consisted of memory CD4+ T cells sorted from blood. Described subset: CD45RA-negative fraction. V gene TRBV5-1 combines with J gene TRBJ1-2, with D tentatively TRBD1 (6 bases). The TCR originated in a man aged 25 to 45 in good health. CDR3 loop: CASSSSIGGYGYTF. The CDR3 DNA follows: TGCGCCAGCAGCTCGTCGATAGGGGGCTATGGCTACACCTTC.